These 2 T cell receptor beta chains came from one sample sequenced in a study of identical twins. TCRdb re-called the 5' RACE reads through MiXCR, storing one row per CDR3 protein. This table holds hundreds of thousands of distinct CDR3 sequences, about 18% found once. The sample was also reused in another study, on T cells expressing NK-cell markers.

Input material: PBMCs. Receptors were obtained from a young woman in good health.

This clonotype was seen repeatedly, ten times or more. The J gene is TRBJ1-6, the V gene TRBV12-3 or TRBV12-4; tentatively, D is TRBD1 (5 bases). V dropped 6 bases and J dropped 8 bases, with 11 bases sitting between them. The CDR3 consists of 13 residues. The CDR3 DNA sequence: TGTGCCAGCAGCCGGGGGGAGGATTCACCCCTCCACTTT. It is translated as CASSRGEDSPLHF.

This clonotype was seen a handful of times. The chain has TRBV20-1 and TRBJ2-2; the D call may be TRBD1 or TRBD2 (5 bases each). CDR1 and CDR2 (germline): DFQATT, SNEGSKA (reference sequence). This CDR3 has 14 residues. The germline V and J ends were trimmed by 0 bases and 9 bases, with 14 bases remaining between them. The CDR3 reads CSARDGSSGWELFF. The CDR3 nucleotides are TGCAGTGCTAGAGATGGGAGTTCAGGGTGGGAGCTGTTTTTT.